This T cell receptor beta chain derives from a study of identical twins. Study findings and constraints: Out-of-frame alpha sequences common to twins were enriched for low generation probability.

TCRdb passed the 5' RACE reads through MiXCR, listing each CDR3 protein once. This table has a few hundred thousand distinct CDR3 sequences, approximately 13% appearing once. This clonotype was seen a handful of times. The antigen is not known. The sample was also reused in another study, on yellow fever vaccine responses in identical twins. This second report adds: Reportedly, the T cell response mounted by twins to vaccine seemed partly convergent, partly personalized.

Sequencing was done on a sample of CD8+ T cells sorted from blood. This receptor was taken from a woman aged 18 to 35 in good health.

The CDR3, as DNA: TGTGCCAGCAGCTTATTTGGACTATCCTACAATGAGCAGTTCTTC. This codes for CASSLFGLSYNEQFF. The chain uses TRBV7-8 and TRBJ2-1, with D perhaps matching TRBD2 (6 bases). This CDR3 is built from 15 residues. The V end lost 2 bases, the J end lost 1 base, and 9 bases lay between the germline ends. The germline CDR1 and CDR2 sequences are SGHVS and FQNEAQ.